This TCR beta chain was captured by sequencing in a study of OX40 agonist ivuxolimab in advanced cancers. Study overall: Patients in dose escalation had liver, melanoma, kidney or head and neck cancers. Broader study findings: Among some nonresponders, normalized T-cell clonal expansion was also low.

Note on this clone: As yet, its antigen is unknown.

Assay: immunoSEQ multiplex PCR; the TCRdb copy retains only in-frame clones and omits some. The table has about 77,000 clones, approximately 95% seen once. The source of this sequence is an adult with an advanced solid tumor such as melanoma, head and neck, liver or kidney cancer. This sample comprised CD4+ or CD8+ T cells sorted from blood, obtained in a trial of the OX40 agonist ivuxolimab.

The DNA of the CDR3 is TGTGCCAGCAGCCCTCGGGAAGCAGGCAGCACAGATACGCAGTATTTT. Amino acids: CASSPREAGSTDTQYF. The chain carries TRBV5-4 and TRBJ2-3, with D possibly TRBD2 on 5 matching bases. Trimming stripped 4 bases from V and 0 bases from J, with 15 bases between. From germline, CDR1 is SGHNT and CDR2 YYREEE (reference sequence). The CDR3 length is 16 residues.